A selection of T cell receptor beta chains follows, all from one sample in a study of cytomegalovirus exposure and HLA in healthy donors. Profiled with immunoSEQ multiplex PCR; TCRdb holds only in-frame clones, not every one. The table lists more than 90,000 clones, under 85% of them singletons, with about 1.9% in the top ten. What was sequenced was PBMCs. All receptors come from a woman aged 35 to 49 in good health and CMV-seronegative. CDR3s include the opening cysteine and the closing phenylalanine or tryptophan. Fields, in order: CDR3 DNA, CDR3 protein, D gene, J gene, V gene, clone size. D genes are given only for firm matches. Clone size appears in some rows only: once, few, many, or a class for an expanded clone.

CDR3nt: TGTGCCAGCAGCGCCGGACAGTATGGCTACACCTTC; CDR3aa: CASSAGQYGYTF; d_gene: -; j_gene: TRBJ1-2; v_gene: TRBV9; abundance: few
CDR3nt: TGTGCCAGCAGCCCGAGGACTAGCGGGAGGCCCGATCCCGAGCAGTACTTC; CDR3aa: CASSPRTSGRPDPEQYF; d_gene: TRBD2; j_gene: TRBJ2-7; v_gene: TRBV7-6; abundance: once
CDR3nt: TGCGCCAGCAGCCGGGGACTAGCGGGGGGGAACACCGGGGAGCTGTTTTTT; CDR3aa: CASSRGLAGGNTGELFF; d_gene: TRBD2; j_gene: TRBJ2-2; v_gene: TRBV5-1; abundance: -
CDR3nt: TGTGCCAGTAGTAGCGATACGGGGGGGATCACAGATACGCAGTATTTT; CDR3aa: CASSSDTGGITDTQYF; d_gene: TRBD2; j_gene: TRBJ2-3; v_gene: TRBV19; abundance: -
CDR3nt: TGCGCCAGCAGCCTGGAGGGACTAGCGGGAGGTGGCGAGCAGTACTTC; CDR3aa: CASSLEGLAGGGEQYF; d_gene: TRBD2; j_gene: TRBJ2-7; v_gene: TRBV5-1; abundance: once
CDR3nt: TGTGCCAGCAGCTTAATTCAGACTAACTATGGCTACACCTTC; CDR3aa: CASSLIQTNYGYTF; d_gene: -; j_gene: TRBJ1-2; v_gene: TRBV7-2; abundance: -
CDR3nt: TGTGCCAGCAGTGGAGTCACATCGGACGGGGAACAGTTCTTC; CDR3aa: CASSGVTSDGEQFF; d_gene: -; j_gene: TRBJ2-1; v_gene: TRBV6-5; abundance: -
CDR3nt: TGTGCCAGCAGTTTATCGGGACAGGGGGCAGGCGAGCAGTACTTC; CDR3aa: CASSLSGQGAGEQYF; d_gene: TRBD1; j_gene: TRBJ2-7; v_gene: TRBV27; abundance: -
CDR3nt: TGTGCCAGCAGTCACGCGGAGGGGAACTACGAGCAGTACTTC; CDR3aa: CASSHAEGNYEQYF; d_gene: -; j_gene: TRBJ2-7; v_gene: TRBV6-5; abundance: -
CDR3nt: TGTGCCAGCAGCGTAGAACATTTGGCTAATGAAAAACTGTTTTTT; CDR3aa: CASSVEHLANEKLFF; d_gene: -; j_gene: TRBJ1-4; v_gene: TRBV9; abundance: -
CDR3nt: TGCGCCAGCAGCTCTACCCTAGCGGGGGGGGCAGGGGAGCAGTACTTC; CDR3aa: CASSSTLAGGAGEQYF; d_gene: TRBD2; j_gene: TRBJ2-7; v_gene: TRBV5-1; abundance: -
CDR3nt: TGTGCCAGCAGTAGCGGGTTTAGGGATGAGCAGTTCTTC; CDR3aa: CASSSGFRDEQFF; d_gene: TRBD2; j_gene: TRBJ2-1; v_gene: TRBV4-2; abundance: few
CDR3nt: TGTGCCAGCACCTTGGACAGAGGGCATGGCTACACCTTC; CDR3aa: CASTLDRGHGYTF; d_gene: -; j_gene: TRBJ1-2; v_gene: TRBV2; abundance: -
CDR3nt: TGTGCCACCGGGACAGGGAACACTGAAGCTTTCTTT; CDR3aa: CATGTGNTEAFF; d_gene: TRBD1; j_gene: TRBJ1-1; v_gene: TRBV10-3; abundance: few
CDR3nt: TGTGCCAGCAGACTCGACTGGCTAGAAACTAGCACAGATACGCAGTATTTT; CDR3aa: CASRLDWLETSTDTQYF; d_gene: -; j_gene: TRBJ2-3; v_gene: TRBV11-2; abundance: -
CDR3nt: TGTGCCAGCAGTCCTTGGCAGGGTAACTATGGCTACACCTTC; CDR3aa: CASSPWQGNYGYTF; d_gene: -; j_gene: TRBJ1-2; v_gene: TRBV27; abundance: few
CDR3nt: TGTGCCAGCAGTGTTTCCGCAGGGTTCGGTAACAATGAGCAGTTCTTC; CDR3aa: CASSVSAGFGNNEQFF; d_gene: -; j_gene: TRBJ2-1; v_gene: TRBV6-4; abundance: once
CDR3nt: TGTGCCAGCAGCTTAGGTCGGACAGCCCAAGAGACCCAGTACTTC; CDR3aa: CASSLGRTAQETQYF; d_gene: -; j_gene: TRBJ2-5; v_gene: TRBV7-3; abundance: -
CDR3nt: TGTGCCAGCTCACCCAGACTAGCGGGGCACCAAGAGACCCAGTACTTC; CDR3aa: CASSPRLAGHQETQYF; d_gene: TRBD2; j_gene: TRBJ2-5; v_gene: TRBV18; abundance: -
CDR3nt: TGTGCCAGCAGCGTAGGTCTAGCGGGGTTGTACAATGAGCAGTTCTTC; CDR3aa: CASSVGLAGLYNEQFF; d_gene: TRBD2; j_gene: TRBJ2-1; v_gene: TRBV9; abundance: -
CDR3nt: TGCGCCAGCAGCTCCAGGGATAACTACGAGCAGTACTTC; CDR3aa: CASSSRDNYEQYF; d_gene: -; j_gene: TRBJ2-7; v_gene: TRBV5-1; abundance: few
CDR3nt: TGTGCCAGCAGTACCCCGGGGGGCCAAGAGACCCAGTACTTC; CDR3aa: CASSTPGGQETQYF; d_gene: TRBD2; j_gene: TRBJ2-5; v_gene: TRBV5-5; abundance: -
CDR3nt: TGTGCCAGCACAAGGGGGCGGGGGGATGAGCAGTTCTTC; CDR3aa: CASTRGRGDEQFF; d_gene: -; j_gene: TRBJ2-1; v_gene: TRBV7-9; abundance: -
CDR3nt: TGTGCCAGCAGTGTGGGCCAAGGACTGAAAAACTATGGCTACACCTTC; CDR3aa: CASSVGQGLKNYGYTF; d_gene: -; j_gene: TRBJ1-2; v_gene: TRBV2; abundance: -
CDR3nt: TGTGCCAGCAGAAGACAGGGTTCCTCTGGGGCCAACGTCCTGACTTTC; CDR3aa: CASRRQGSSGANVLTF; d_gene: TRBD1; j_gene: TRBJ2-6; v_gene: TRBV2; abundance: few
CDR3nt: TGCAGCGTTGGGGAGGGGTCTAACTATGGCTACACCTTC; CDR3aa: CSVGEGSNYGYTF; d_gene: -; j_gene: TRBJ1-2; v_gene: TRBV29-1; abundance: few
CDR3nt: TGTGCCAGCAGCTCCCGACAGGGGCCAATAAATCAGCCCCAGCATTTT; CDR3aa: CASSSRQGPINQPQHF; d_gene: TRBD1; j_gene: TRBJ1-5; v_gene: TRBV7-2; abundance: few
CDR3nt: TGTGCCAGCAGCCGTGGGGCAATAGCCAAAAACATTCAGTACTTC; CDR3aa: CASSRGAIAKNIQYF; d_gene: -; j_gene: TRBJ2-4; v_gene: TRBV11-2; abundance: -
CDR3nt: TGTGCCTGGAGTGTATTGCGGGGGGGTTTTAATGAGCAGTTCTTC; CDR3aa: CAWSVLRGGFNEQFF; d_gene: TRBD2; j_gene: TRBJ2-1; v_gene: TRBV30; abundance: -
CDR3nt: TGTGCCAGCAGTGAAAAGACAGGGGGCCCAGATACGCAGTATTTT; CDR3aa: CASSEKTGGPDTQYF; d_gene: TRBD1; j_gene: TRBJ2-3; v_gene: TRBV2; abundance: -
CDR3nt: TGTGCCAGCAGTTTAGTCGGGACAGACTATGGCTACACCTTC; CDR3aa: CASSLVGTDYGYTF; d_gene: TRBD1; j_gene: TRBJ1-2; v_gene: TRBV28; abundance: -
CDR3nt: TGTGCCAGCAGTTTACTAGTGAACACTGAAGCTTTCTTT; CDR3aa: CASSLLVNTEAFF; d_gene: -; j_gene: TRBJ1-1; v_gene: TRBV28; abundance: -
CDR3nt: TGTGCCAGCTCGCCGGACAGGTCTGGTGAAAAACTGTTTTTT; CDR3aa: CASSPDRSGEKLFF; d_gene: TRBD1; j_gene: TRBJ1-4; v_gene: TRBV18; abundance: -
CDR3nt: TGTGCCAGCAGCGTAGGGAGCCTCCTGACGGGGGGAGATACGCAGTATTTT; CDR3aa: CASSVGSLLTGGDTQYF; d_gene: TRBD2; j_gene: TRBJ2-3; v_gene: TRBV9; abundance: -
CDR3nt: TGTGCCAGCAGTTTATACGGACACATGGTAGGGGAGCTGTTTTTT; CDR3aa: CASSLYGHMVGELFF; d_gene: -; j_gene: TRBJ2-2; v_gene: TRBV27; abundance: -
CDR3nt: TGTGCCACCAGCAGTCTTGGACAGGGGAGTTCACCCCTCCACTTT; CDR3aa: CATSSLGQGSSPLHF; d_gene: TRBD1; j_gene: TRBJ1-6; v_gene: TRBV15; abundance: -
CDR3nt: TGTGCCAGCAGCTTCACCGGGACTAGCGGGGGGGCGTCCGAGCAGTACTTC; CDR3aa: CASSFTGTSGGASEQYF; d_gene: TRBD2; j_gene: TRBJ2-7; v_gene: TRBV11-2; abundance: -
CDR3nt: TGTGCCAGTAGTCAGGTGAAGGGGGCCGGGGAGCTGTTTTTT; CDR3aa: CASSQVKGAGELFF; d_gene: -; j_gene: TRBJ2-2; v_gene: TRBV19; abundance: -
CDR3nt: TGCAGCGTCCTTGACCCCCACCGGACTAGCTACAATGAGCAGTTCTTC; CDR3aa: CSVLDPHRTSYNEQFF; d_gene: TRBD2; j_gene: TRBJ2-1; v_gene: TRBV29-1; abundance: -
CDR3nt: TGTGCCTGGAGTGTCCACTCAGGTGCAGGAAACACCATATATTTT; CDR3aa: CAWSVHSGAGNTIYF; d_gene: -; j_gene: TRBJ1-3; v_gene: TRBV30; abundance: -
CDR3nt: TGTGCCAGCAGTGAAACAGGTGCCCTAAGGGCGGAGACCCAGTACTTC; CDR3aa: CASSETGALRAETQYF; d_gene: -; j_gene: TRBJ2-5; v_gene: TRBV6-1; abundance: -
CDR3nt: TGTGCCAGCAGCTTAGAGGGGACAGGGGTTTACGAGCAGTACTTC; CDR3aa: CASSLEGTGVYEQYF; d_gene: TRBD1; j_gene: TRBJ2-7; v_gene: TRBV13; abundance: -
CDR3nt: TGTGTCAGCAGTGTGGACAGGGTGGCTGAAGCTTTCTTT; CDR3aa: CVSSVDRVAEAFF; d_gene: TRBD1; j_gene: TRBJ1-1; v_gene: TRBV6-4; abundance: once
CDR3nt: TGTGCCAGCAGCCCTACTAGCGGGGAGGAGACCCAGTACTTC; CDR3aa: CASSPTSGEETQYF; d_gene: TRBD2; j_gene: TRBJ2-5; v_gene: TRBV7-3; abundance: -
CDR3nt: TGTGCCAGCAGGGAGACAGGGTACTATGGCTACACCTTC; CDR3aa: CASRETGYYGYTF; d_gene: TRBD1; j_gene: TRBJ1-2; v_gene: TRBV6-5; abundance: -
CDR3nt: TGCGCCAGCAGCCAATTCTGGCGGTTCCCGGCGGAGCAGTTCTTC; CDR3aa: CASSQFWRFPAEQFF; d_gene: -; j_gene: TRBJ2-1; v_gene: TRBV4-3; abundance: -
CDR3nt: TGTGCCAGCAGCTTGCAGGCTGACATTGGCGGAAACACCATATATTTT; CDR3aa: CASSLQADIGGNTIYF; d_gene: -; j_gene: TRBJ1-3; v_gene: TRBV7-9; abundance: -
CDR3nt: TGTGCCAGCAGCCCGAGGGTGTATAGCAATCAGCCCCAGCATTTT; CDR3aa: CASSPRVYSNQPQHF; d_gene: -; j_gene: TRBJ1-5; v_gene: TRBV6-5; abundance: few
CDR3nt: TGTGCCAGCAAAGGGGAGCGGGACACCGGGGAGCTGTTTTTT; CDR3aa: CASKGERDTGELFF; d_gene: -; j_gene: TRBJ2-2; v_gene: TRBV28; abundance: -
CDR3nt: TGTTCCAGCAGCTTTCCAGGGCCCTCCTACGAGCAGTACTTC; CDR3aa: CSSSFPGPSYEQYF; d_gene: -; j_gene: TRBJ2-7; v_gene: TRBV7-9; abundance: -
CDR3nt: TGCGCCAGCAGCCAAGCAGGGGGAGAGAACACTGAAGCTTTCTTT; CDR3aa: CASSQAGGENTEAFF; d_gene: TRBD1; j_gene: TRBJ1-1; v_gene: TRBV4-1; abundance: -
CDR3nt: TGCAGCGTTGAAGGTCTAGCGGGGGGTCCAGAGACCCAGTACTTC; CDR3aa: CSVEGLAGGPETQYF; d_gene: TRBD2; j_gene: TRBJ2-5; v_gene: TRBV29-1; abundance: -
CDR3nt: TGTGCCAGCAGCTTCCCCCGACTAGCGGGGCCCACAGATACGCAGTATTTT; CDR3aa: CASSFPRLAGPTDTQYF; d_gene: TRBD2; j_gene: TRBJ2-3; v_gene: TRBV11-2; abundance: -
CDR3nt: TGTGCCAGCAGAAGGACTTTCTCTGGGGCCAACGTCCTGACTTTC; CDR3aa: CASRRTFSGANVLTF; d_gene: -; j_gene: TRBJ2-6; v_gene: TRBV13; abundance: -
CDR3nt: TGTGCCAGCAGAACCGGGACTGCGAACACCGGGGAGCTGTTTTTT; CDR3aa: CASRTGTANTGELFF; d_gene: -; j_gene: TRBJ2-2; v_gene: TRBV28; abundance: -
CDR3nt: TGCGCCAGCAGAGACCGGGACAGGGGAATTAGGGGGCAGTTCTTC; CDR3aa: CASRDRDRGIRGQFF; d_gene: TRBD1; j_gene: TRBJ2-1; v_gene: TRBV10-2; abundance: -
CDR3nt: TGTGCCAGCTCCCTACCACCAAATCAGCCCCAGCATTTT; CDR3aa: CASSLPPNQPQHF; d_gene: -; j_gene: TRBJ1-5; v_gene: TRBV5-8; abundance: -
CDR3nt: TGCGCCAGCAGTGAGACAGGGGGCTCGCGAAACATTCAGTACTTC; CDR3aa: CASSETGGSRNIQYF; d_gene: TRBD1; j_gene: TRBJ2-4; v_gene: TRBV10-2; abundance: few